These 13 T cell receptor beta chains were all obtained from the same sample, sequenced in a study of blood T cell repertoires in COVID-19. Some clones are missing from TCRdb's copy, which holds only in-frame ones; the method was immunoSEQ multiplex PCR. This table has some 260,000 clones, 70% to 90% appearing once. Source material: peripheral blood. The receptors derive from a woman between 40 and 50 years old who had recovered from COVID-19.

J is TRBJ2-1 and V is TRBV18; 11 nucleotides align to TRBD2. This CDR3 has 14 amino acids. Trimming removed 3 bases from V and 6 bases from J; junction bases left unmatched: 1. Germline loops: CDR1 KGHSH, CDR2 LQKENI. CDR3 sequence (DNA): TGTGCCAGCTCACCCGGGACTAGCGGCAATGAGCAGTTCTTC. Its protein product is CASSPGTSGNEQFF.

The J gene is TRBJ2-1, the V gene TRBV4-1, with 10 bases identical to TRBD2. There are 16 residues in the CDR3. Per the germline V gene, CDR1 is MGHRA and CDR2 is YSYEKL. The V gene end was trimmed by 2 bases and the J gene end by 3 bases; junction bases not matched to a gene: 4. CDR3 protein: CASSQPGLADYNEQFF. DNA of the CDR3: TGCGCCAGCAGCCAACCCGGACTAGCGGACTACAATGAGCAGTTCTTC.

V usage is TRBV7-3 and J usage is TRBJ2-1, with 10 bases that match TRBD2. Germline-derived CDR1 and CDR2 are SGHTA and FQGTGA. The CDR3 is 15 amino acids. V trimming: 4 bases; J trimming: 4 bases; junction bases outside the gene matches: 4. The CDR3 here is CASSSTSGIYNEQFF. The CDR3 coding sequence is TGTGCCAGCAGCTCCACTAGCGGGATTTACAATGAGCAGTTCTTC.

The chain employs TRBV16 and TRBJ1-1; TRBD1 matches at 7 bases. CDR1 and CDR2 (germline): KGHSY, FQNENV. This CDR3 region has 14 residues. V lost 9 bases and J lost 4; bases outside the gene matches: 11. CDR3 coding DNA: TGTGCCAGTCGTGAGGGGGCGAGCGGCACTGAAGCTTTCTTT. Encoded protein: CASREGASGTEAFF.

The genes are TRBV7-2 and TRBJ2-1; 7 bases match TRBD2. Germline V CDR1 and CDR2: SGHTA, FQGNSA. The CDR3 extends over 15 amino acids. Trimming at V came to 1 base and at J to 3 bases, leaving 3 bases not matched to a gene. In nucleotides, the CDR3 is TGTGCCAGCAGCTTAGGGCTAGCGGTCTACAATGAGCAGTTCTTC. Its translation: CASSLGLAVYNEQFF.

This chain connects TRBV25-1 to TRBJ1-2, with D perhaps matching TRBD1 (5 bases). V was clipped by 0 bases and J by 9 bases, with 11 bases between them. CDR3 length: 13 amino acids. CDR1 and CDR2 (germline): MGHDK, SYGVNS. The CDR3 loop reads CASSEYWWGSYTF. DNA for the CDR3: TGTGCCAGCAGTGAATATTGGTGGGGCAGCTACACCTTC.

V gene TRBV11-2 combines with J gene TRBJ1-3; a possible D gene is TRBD1 (6 bases). The CDR3 extends over 17 amino acids. Germline V lookup: CDR1 SGHAT, CDR2 FQNNGV. Trimming pared 5 bases from V and 3 bases from J, leaving 20 bases between. This CDR3 is CASSPLTGSLVGNTIYF. For the CDR3, the DNA is TGTGCCAGCAGCCCCCTTACAGGGAGTCTCGTTGGAAACACCATATATTTT. The full variable domain, rest sourced from reference TRBV11-2 and TRBJ1-3, is EAGVAQSPRYKIIEKRQSVAFWCNPISGHATLYWYQQILGQGPKLLIQFQNNGVVDDSQLPKDRFSAERLKGVDSTLKIQPAKLEDSAVYLCASSPLTGSLVGNTIYFGEGSWLTVV.

Concerning this clone itself: This could be a read error, since a much larger clone is one nucleotide away. The rearrangement uses TRBV7-2 and TRBJ1-2; 7 bases are shared with TRBD1. In germline, CDR1 is SGHTA, CDR2 FQGNSA. V gave up 8 bases and J gave up 10 bases; unmatched junction bases: 16. The CDR3 sequence is 14 residues long. In DNA form, the CDR3 reads TGTACCAGCGGGGGAAGTCGACAGGGCGTCCTCTACACCTTC. This gives the protein CTSGGSRQGVLYTF.

The rearrangement links TRBV14 to TRBJ2-2; D is possibly TRBD2 (6 bases). V dropped 0 bases and J dropped 7 bases, with 21 bases sitting between them. Germline V CDR1 and CDR2: SGHDN, FVKESK. The CDR3 covers 18 residues. CDR3 region: CASSQDRGWATEGGELFF. Here the CDR3 DNA reads TGTGCCAGCAGCCAAGATCGCGGGTGGGCCACGGAGGGCGGGGAGCTGTTTTTT.

This clone was counted between two and nine times. One junction end does not reproduce the germline sequence, and a read error may be involved. The CDR3 DNA reads TGTGCTAGCAGCTTAGCCCCGACTGGCGGGAGGGCTGGCACCGGGGAGCTGTTTTTT. It encodes CASSLAPTGGRAGTGELFF. The J gene is TRBJ2-2, the V gene TRBV7-7; 9 bases line up with TRBD2. The CDR3 totals 19 residues. Germline loops: CDR1 SSHAT, CDR2 FNYEAQ (reference sequence).

The chain carries TRBV25-1 and TRBJ2-1; 11 positions match TRBD1. Germline V lookup: CDR1 MGHDK, CDR2 SYGVNS. This CDR3 is 15 amino acids long. The J segment lost 7 bases and the V segment lost 6 bases, leaving 8 bases of the junction unmatched. The CDR3 protein is CASSQPGQGENEQFF. CDR3 sequence (DNA): TGTGCCAGCAGCCAACCGGGACAGGGGGAAAATGAGCAGTTCTTC.

This chain connects TRBV12-3 or TRBV12-4 to TRBJ2-7, with D possibly being TRBD1 (6 bases). The V end lost 5 bases, the J end lost 7 bases, and 12 bases lay between the germline ends. The CDR3 has 12 residues. The CDR3 nucleotides read TGTGCCAGCAGTCGTCCCGGGACAGAGCAGTACTTC. As protein: CASSRPGTEQYF.

This clone was picked up a small number of times. This chain links TRBV6-5 with TRBJ1-5; D perhaps matches TRBD1 (6 bases). With 6 bases removed from V and 3 bases from J, the gap between germline ends came to 12 bases. In germline, CDR1 is MNHEY, CDR2 SVGAGI. There are 14 residues in the CDR3. Written as DNA, the CDR3 is TGTGCCAGCAGCCAAAGGGGGTACAATCAGCCCCAGCATTTT. As protein: CASSQRGYNQPQHF.